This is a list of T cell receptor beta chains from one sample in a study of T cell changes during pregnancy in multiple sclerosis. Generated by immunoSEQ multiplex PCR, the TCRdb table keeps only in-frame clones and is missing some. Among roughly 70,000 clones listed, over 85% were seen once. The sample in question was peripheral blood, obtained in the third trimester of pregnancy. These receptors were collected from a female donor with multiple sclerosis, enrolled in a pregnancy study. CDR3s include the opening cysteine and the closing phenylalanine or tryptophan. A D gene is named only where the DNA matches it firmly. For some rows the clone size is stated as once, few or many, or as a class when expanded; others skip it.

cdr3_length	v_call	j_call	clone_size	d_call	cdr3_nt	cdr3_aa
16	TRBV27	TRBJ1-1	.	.	TGTGCCAGCAGTTTAAAGGGGCGGGGGGCATACACTGAAGCTTTCTTT	CASSLKGRGAYTEAFF
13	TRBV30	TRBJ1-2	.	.	TGTGCCTGGAGTGTAACAGGGAAAGGTGGCTACACCTTC	CAWSVTGKGGYTF
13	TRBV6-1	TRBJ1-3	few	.	TGTGCCAGCAGTGAAGACTGGGCAAACACCATATATTTT	CASSEDWANTIYF
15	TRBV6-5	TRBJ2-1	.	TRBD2	TGTGCCAGCAGTTCGGGACTAGCGGGAATCGATGAGCAGTTCTTC	CASSSGLAGIDEQFF
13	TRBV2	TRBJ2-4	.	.	TGTGCCAGCAATGCACAGGGCTCGAACATTCAGTACTTC	CASNAQGSNIQYF
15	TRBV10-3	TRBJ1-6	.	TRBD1	TGTGCCATCAGTGGACTGGGACAGGGAAATTCACCCCTCCACTTT	CAISGLGQGNSPLHF
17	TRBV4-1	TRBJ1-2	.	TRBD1	TGCGCCAGCAGCCAAGTCGTAGGACAGGGTCCCTTCTATGGCTACACCTTC	CASSQVVGQGPFYGYTF
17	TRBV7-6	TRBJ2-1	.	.	TGTGCCAGCAGCTTAATTGACAGGCCCGAGTCCTACAATGAGCAGTTCTTC	CASSLIDRPESYNEQFF
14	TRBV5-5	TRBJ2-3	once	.	TGTGCCAGCAGCCCTCGCGGTCCCAGCGATACGCAGTATTTT	CASSPRGPSDTQYF
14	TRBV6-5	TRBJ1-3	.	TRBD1	TGTGCCAGCATCCCAGGGGGCACTGGAAACACCATATATTTT	CASIPGGTGNTIYF
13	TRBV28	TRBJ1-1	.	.	TGTGCCAGTTCCGGGGAAATGAACACTGAAGCTTTCTTT	CASSGEMNTEAFF
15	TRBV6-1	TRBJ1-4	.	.	TGTGCCAGCAGTGCGAGGCGGGACTCTCTTGGGAAACTGTTTTTT	CASSARRDSLGKLFF
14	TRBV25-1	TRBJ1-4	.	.	TGTGCCAGCAGTCCGCAGGGCTGGGATGAAAAACTGTTTTTT	CASSPQGWDEKLFF
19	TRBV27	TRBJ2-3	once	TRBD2	TGTGCCAGCATCCAACCGGGACTAGCCCATGAGGGGGGCACAGATACGCAGTATTTT	CASIQPGLAHEGGTDTQYF
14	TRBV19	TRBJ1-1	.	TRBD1	TGTGCCAGTAATTTTGCAGGGGGCCACACTGAAGCTTTCTTT	CASNFAGGHTEAFF
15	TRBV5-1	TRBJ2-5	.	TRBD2	TGCGCCAGCAGCAACGAGGGACTAGCGGGACCGGCCCAGTACTTC	CASSNEGLAGPAQYF
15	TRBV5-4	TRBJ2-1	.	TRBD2	TGTGCCAGCAGAAGTAGCGGGCTCCCCTACAATGAGCAGTTCTTC	CASRSSGLPYNEQFF
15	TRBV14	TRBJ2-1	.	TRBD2	TGTGCCAGCAGCCAAGGCCTAGCGGGAGGATGGGAGCAGTTCTTC	CASSQGLAGGWEQFF
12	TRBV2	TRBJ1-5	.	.	TGTGCCAGCAGGGAGGGCAATCAGCCCCAGCATTTT	CASREGNQPQHF
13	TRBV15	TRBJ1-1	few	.	TGTGCCACCAGCAGAGCACAGAACACTGAAGCTTTCTTT	CATSRAQNTEAFF
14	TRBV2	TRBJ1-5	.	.	TGTGCCAGCAGTGAAACCATGGGGGGTCAGCCCCAGCATTTT	CASSETMGGQPQHF
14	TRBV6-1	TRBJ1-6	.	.	TGTGCCAGCAGCGGCGGACAGAATAATTCACCCCTCCACTTT	CASSGGQNNSPLHF
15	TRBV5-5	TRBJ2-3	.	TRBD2	TGTGCCAGCCCCTTGTCGAGCGGGAGGGCAGATACGCAGTATTTT	CASPLSSGRADTQYF
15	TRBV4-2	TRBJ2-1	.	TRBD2	TGTGCCAGCAGCCAGGCTAGCGGGAGGGGGACGGGGCAGTTCTTC	CASSQASGRGTGQFF
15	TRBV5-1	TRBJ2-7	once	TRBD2	TGCGCCAGCAGTTCAGGACTAGCGGGAGCTCTCGAGCAGTACTTC	CASSSGLAGALEQYF
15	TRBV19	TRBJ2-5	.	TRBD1	TGTGCCAGTAGTATGGGACAGGGACCTCAAGAGACCCAGTACTTC	CASSMGQGPQETQYF
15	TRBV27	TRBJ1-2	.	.	TGTGCCAGCAGGCGTATACAGGGTATTAACTATGGCTACACCTTC	CASRRIQGINYGYTF
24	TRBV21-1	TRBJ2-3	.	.	TGTGCCAGCAGCAAAGAGGGAGCCAGCTGGAAAACTAGCGGGAGGGTCTCCTGCACAGATACGCAGTATTTT	CASSKEGASWKTSGRVSCTDTQYF
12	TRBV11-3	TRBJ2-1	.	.	TGTGCCAGCAGCTTCGACACTGATGAGCAGTTCTTC	CASSFDTDEQFF
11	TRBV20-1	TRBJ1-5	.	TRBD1	TGCAGTGCTAGAGAACAGGGGGCCCAGCATTTT	CSAREQGAQHF
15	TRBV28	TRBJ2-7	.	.	TGTGCCAGCATTAAGAGCGGGTTCCGGTCCTACGAGCAGTACTTC	CASIKSGFRSYEQYF
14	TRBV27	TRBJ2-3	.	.	TGTGCCAGCAGTTTACGGGATGGATCAGATACGCAGTATTTT	CASSLRDGSDTQYF
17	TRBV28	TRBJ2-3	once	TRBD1	TGTGCCAGCAGTTTACCATTGACAGGGGCCCGCACAGATACGCAGTATTTT	CASSLPLTGARTDTQYF
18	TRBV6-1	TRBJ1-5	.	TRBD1	TGTGCCAGCAGTGAAGCTCGGGACAGGAGGTATAGCAATCAGCCCCAGCATTTT	CASSEARDRRYSNQPQHF
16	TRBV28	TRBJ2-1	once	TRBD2	TGTGCCAGCAGTCCCCGAATAGCGGGAGGGCCGGGTGAGCAGTTCTTC	CASSPRIAGGPGEQFF
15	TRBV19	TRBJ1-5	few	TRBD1	TGTGCCAGTAGCCAAGAGGGACAGCGCAATCAGCCCCAGCATTTT	CASSQEGQRNQPQHF
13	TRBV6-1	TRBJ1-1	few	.	TGTGCCAGCAAGGAGGGCGGGAACACTGAAGCTTTCTTT	CASKEGGNTEAFF
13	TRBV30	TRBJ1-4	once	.	TGTGCCTGGAATTGGGCACCTAATGAAAAACTGTTTTTT	CAWNWAPNEKLFF
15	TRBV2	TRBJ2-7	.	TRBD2	TGTGCCAGCAGGCCCGGGACTACCTTGCGCCACGAGCAGTACTTC	CASRPGTTLRHEQYF
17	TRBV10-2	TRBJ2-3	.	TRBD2	TGCGTCAGCAGTGGGAAACGGACTAGCGGGAAAACAGATACGCAGTATTTT	CVSSGKRTSGKTDTQYF
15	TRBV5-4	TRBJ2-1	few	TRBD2	TGTGCCAGCAGCTTAGAGGTAGCGGGACACAATGAGCAGTTCTTC	CASSLEVAGHNEQFF